This T cell receptor (beta chain) comes out of a study of lymphopenia after photon versus proton radiotherapy. Study conclusions and caveats: Proton therapy kept repertoires fairly stable, unlike photons, which gained effector/memory cells. Oligoclonal CD8+ Temra expansion after nadir drove photon patients' diversity drop. Survival link was tested only in deceased patients; proton benefit remains a possibility. In patients who died, overall survival fell as post-nadir TCR diversity dropped more.

Produced via immunoSEQ multiplex PCR; TCRdb's table is partial and in-frame only. This table has more than 20,000 clones, approximately 85% appearing once. Germline V CDR1 and CDR2: LGHNA, YNFKEQ. The CDR3 length is 15 residues. The V and J ends lost 0 bases and 7 bases, in that order; junction bases with no gene match: 8. This clone is labeled medium-sized (0.01 to 0.1%). What it binds is unknown. The gene calls are TRBV4-2 and TRBJ2-7, with 8 positions matching TRBD1. Sample: peripheral blood, taken from a patient treated with photon-based radiotherapy. The sequence was obtained from a man aged 25 to 40 with gastric cancer. The CDR3 reads CASSQDRQGAREQYF. The CDR3 nucleotides are TGTGCCAGCAGCCAAGATCGGCAGGGGGCAAGGGAGCAGTACTTC.